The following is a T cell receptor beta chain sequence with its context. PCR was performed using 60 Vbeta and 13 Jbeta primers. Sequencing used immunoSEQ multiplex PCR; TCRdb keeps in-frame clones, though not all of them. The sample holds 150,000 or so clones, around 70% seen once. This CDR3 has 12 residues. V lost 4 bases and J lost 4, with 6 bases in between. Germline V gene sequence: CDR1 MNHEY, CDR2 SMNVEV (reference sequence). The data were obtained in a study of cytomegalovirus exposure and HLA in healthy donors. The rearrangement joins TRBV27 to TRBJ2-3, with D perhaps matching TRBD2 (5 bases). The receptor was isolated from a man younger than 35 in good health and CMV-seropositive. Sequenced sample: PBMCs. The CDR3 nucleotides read TGTGCCAGCAGTTCTAGCCCAGATACGCAGTATTTT. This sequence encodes CASSSSPDTQYF.